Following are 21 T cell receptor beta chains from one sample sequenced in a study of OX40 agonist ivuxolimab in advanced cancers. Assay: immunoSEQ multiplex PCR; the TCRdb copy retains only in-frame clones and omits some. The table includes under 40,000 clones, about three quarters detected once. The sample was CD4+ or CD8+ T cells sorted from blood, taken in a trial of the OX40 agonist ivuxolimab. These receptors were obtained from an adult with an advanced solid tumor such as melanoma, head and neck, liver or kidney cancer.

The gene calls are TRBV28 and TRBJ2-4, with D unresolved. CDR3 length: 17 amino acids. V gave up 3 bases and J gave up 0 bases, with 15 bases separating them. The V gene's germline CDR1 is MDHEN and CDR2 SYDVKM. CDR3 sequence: CASSFFLGLGAKNIQYF. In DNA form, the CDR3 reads TGTGCCAGCAGTTTTTTTCTTGGCCTTGGAGCCAAAAACATTCAGTACTTC.

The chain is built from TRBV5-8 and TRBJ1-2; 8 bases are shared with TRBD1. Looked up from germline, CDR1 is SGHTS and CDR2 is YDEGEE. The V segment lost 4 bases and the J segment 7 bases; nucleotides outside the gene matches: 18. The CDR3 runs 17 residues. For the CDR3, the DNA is TGTGCCAGCAGCCGAGGGAGGTGGCAGGGGGCGAGTCGTGGCTACACCTTC. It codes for CASSRGRWQGASRGYTF. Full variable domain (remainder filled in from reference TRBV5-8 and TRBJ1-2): EAGVTQSPTHLIKTRGQQATLRCSPISGHTSVYWYQQALGLGLQFLLWYDEGEERNRGNFPPRFSGRQFPNYSSELNVNALELEDSALYLCASSRGRWQGASRGYTFGSGTRLTVV.

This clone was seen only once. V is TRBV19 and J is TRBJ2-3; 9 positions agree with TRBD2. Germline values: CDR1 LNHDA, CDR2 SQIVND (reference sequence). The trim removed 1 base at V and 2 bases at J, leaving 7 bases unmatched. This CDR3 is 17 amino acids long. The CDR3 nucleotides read TGTGCCAGTAGTATAGGGGGGACTAGCACTTCCACAGATACGCAGTATTTT. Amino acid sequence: CASSIGGTSTSTDTQYF.

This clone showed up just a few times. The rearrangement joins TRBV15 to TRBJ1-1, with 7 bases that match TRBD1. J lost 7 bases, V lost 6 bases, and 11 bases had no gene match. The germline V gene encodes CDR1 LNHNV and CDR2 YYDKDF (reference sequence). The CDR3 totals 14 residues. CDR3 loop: CATRQSTGFGEAFF. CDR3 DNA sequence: TGTGCCACCAGACAATCGACAGGGTTTGGTGAAGCTTTCTTT.

CDR3 in amino acids: CASSQGQGLDTQYF. The CDR3 DNA reads as TGCGCCAGCAGCCAGGGACAGGGGTTGGATACGCAGTATTTT. The J gene is TRBJ2-3, the V gene TRBV5-1, with 10 positions matching TRBD1. J was trimmed by 6 bases and V by 4 bases; bases with no gene match: 5. The CDR3 consists of 14 residues. Germline V gene data show CDR1 as SGHRS and CDR2 as YFSETQ.

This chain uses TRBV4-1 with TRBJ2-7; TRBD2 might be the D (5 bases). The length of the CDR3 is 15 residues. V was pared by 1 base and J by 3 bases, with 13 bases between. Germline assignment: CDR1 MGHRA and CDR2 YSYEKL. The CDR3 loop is CASSQVPGKVYEQYF. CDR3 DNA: TGCGCCAGCAGCCAAGTCCCGGGAAAGGTCTACGAGCAGTACTTC.

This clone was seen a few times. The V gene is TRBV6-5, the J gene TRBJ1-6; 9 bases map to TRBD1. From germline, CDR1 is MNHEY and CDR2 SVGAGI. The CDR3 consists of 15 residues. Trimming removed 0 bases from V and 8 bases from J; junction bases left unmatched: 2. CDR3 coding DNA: TGTGCCAGCAGTTACTCGAGACAGGGGGATTCACCCCTCCACTTT. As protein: CASSYSRQGDSPLHF.

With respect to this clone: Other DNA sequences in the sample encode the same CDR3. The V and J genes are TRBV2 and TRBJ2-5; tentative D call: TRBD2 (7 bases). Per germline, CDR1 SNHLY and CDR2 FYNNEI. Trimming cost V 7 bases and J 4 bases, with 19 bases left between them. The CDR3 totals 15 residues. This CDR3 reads CASKGEGGPAETQYF. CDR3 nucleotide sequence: TGTGCCAGCAAGGGGGAGGGGGGGCCCGCAGAGACCCAGTACTTC. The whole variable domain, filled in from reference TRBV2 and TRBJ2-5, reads EPEVTQTPSHQVTQMGQEVILRCVPISNHLYFYWYRQILGQKVEFLVSFYNNEISEKSEIFDDQFSVERPDGSNFTLKIRSTKLEDSAMYFCASKGEGGPAETQYFGPGTRLLVL.

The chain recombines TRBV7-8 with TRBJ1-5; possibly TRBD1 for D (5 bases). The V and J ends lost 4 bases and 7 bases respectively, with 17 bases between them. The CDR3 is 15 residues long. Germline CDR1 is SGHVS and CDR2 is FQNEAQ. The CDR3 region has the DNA TGTGCCAGCAGCTCAGGGACTTTCCGGGAGCAGCCCCAGCATTTT. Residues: CASSSGTFREQPQHF. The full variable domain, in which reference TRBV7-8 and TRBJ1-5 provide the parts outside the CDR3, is GAGVSQSPRYKVAKRGQDVALRCDPISGHVSLFWYQQALGQGPEFLTYFQNEAQLDKSGLPSDRFFAERPEGSVSTLKIQRTQQEDSAVYLCASSSGTFREQPQHFGDGTRLSIL.

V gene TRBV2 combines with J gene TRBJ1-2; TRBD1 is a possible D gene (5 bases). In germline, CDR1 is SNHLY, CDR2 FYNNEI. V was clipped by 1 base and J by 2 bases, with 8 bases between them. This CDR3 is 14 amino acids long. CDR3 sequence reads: CASSEVAGNYGYTF. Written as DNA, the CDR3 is TGTGCCAGCAGTGAAGTAGCAGGGAACTATGGCTACACCTTC.

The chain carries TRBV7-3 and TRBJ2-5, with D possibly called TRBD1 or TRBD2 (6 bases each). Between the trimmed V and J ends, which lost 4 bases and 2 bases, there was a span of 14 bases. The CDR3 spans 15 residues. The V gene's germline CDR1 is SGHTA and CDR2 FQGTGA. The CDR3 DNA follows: TGTGCCAGCAGCTCCGAACCGGGGGCTCAAGAGACCCAGTACTTC. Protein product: CASSSEPGAQETQYF.

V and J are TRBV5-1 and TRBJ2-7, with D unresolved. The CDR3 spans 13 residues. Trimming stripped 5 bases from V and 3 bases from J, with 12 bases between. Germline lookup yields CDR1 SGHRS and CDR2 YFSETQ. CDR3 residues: CASSPDGSYEQYF. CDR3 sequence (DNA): TGCGCCAGCAGTCCGGACGGTAGCTACGAGCAGTACTTC.

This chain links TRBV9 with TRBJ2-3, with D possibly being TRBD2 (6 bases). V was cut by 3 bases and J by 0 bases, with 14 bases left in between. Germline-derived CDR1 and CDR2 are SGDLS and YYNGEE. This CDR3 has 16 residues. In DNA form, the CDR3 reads TGTGCCAGCAGCGAGGTCAAGAGCGGGAGCACAGATACGCAGTATTTT. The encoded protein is CASSEVKSGSTDTQYF. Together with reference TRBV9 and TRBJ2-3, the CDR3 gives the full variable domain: DSGVTQTPKHLITATGQRVTLRCSPRSGDLSVYWYQQSLDQGLQFLIQYYNGEERAKGNILERFSAQQFPDLHSELNLSSLELGDSALYFCASSEVKSGSTDTQYFGPGTRLTVL.

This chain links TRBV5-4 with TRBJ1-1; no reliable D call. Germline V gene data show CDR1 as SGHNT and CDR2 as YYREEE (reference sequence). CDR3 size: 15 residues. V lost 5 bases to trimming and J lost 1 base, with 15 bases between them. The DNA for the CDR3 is TGTGCCAGCAGTTTGCCGGGCCCCTCGAACACTGAAGCTTTCTTT. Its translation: CASSLPGPSNTEAFF.

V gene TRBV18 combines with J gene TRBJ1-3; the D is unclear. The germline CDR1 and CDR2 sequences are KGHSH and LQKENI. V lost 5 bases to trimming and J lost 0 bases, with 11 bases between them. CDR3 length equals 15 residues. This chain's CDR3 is CASSRDESSGNTIYF. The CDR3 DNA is TGTGCCAGCTCAAGGGATGAAAGCTCTGGAAACACCATATATTTT.

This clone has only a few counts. CDR3: CASAESGGSNQPQHF. CDR3 nucleotides: TGCGCCAGCGCCGAGTCCGGAGGGAGCAATCAGCCCCAGCATTTT. The chain uses TRBV10-2 and TRBJ1-5, with D unresolved. Germline V CDR1 and CDR2: WSHSY, SAAADI. Trimming took off 8 bases at V and 1 base at J, with 15 bases between the two ends. This CDR3 region has 15 residues.

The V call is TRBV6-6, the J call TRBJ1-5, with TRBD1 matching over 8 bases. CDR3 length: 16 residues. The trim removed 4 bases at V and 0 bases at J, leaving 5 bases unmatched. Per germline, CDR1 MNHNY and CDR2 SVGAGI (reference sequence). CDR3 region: CASSFGTGYSNQPQHF. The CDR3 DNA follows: TGTGCCAGCAGTTTCGGGACAGGCTATAGCAATCAGCCCCAGCATTTT.

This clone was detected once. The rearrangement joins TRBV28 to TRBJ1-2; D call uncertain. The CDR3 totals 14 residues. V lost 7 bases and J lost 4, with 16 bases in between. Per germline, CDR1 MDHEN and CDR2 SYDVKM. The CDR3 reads CASTPSPLGYGYTF. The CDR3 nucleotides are TGTGCCAGCACCCCGTCCCCTCTCGGCTATGGCTACACCTTC.

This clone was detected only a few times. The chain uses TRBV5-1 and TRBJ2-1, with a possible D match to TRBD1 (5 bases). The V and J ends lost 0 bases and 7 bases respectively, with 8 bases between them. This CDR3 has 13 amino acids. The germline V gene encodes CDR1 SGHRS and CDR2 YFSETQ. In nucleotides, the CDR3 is TGCGCCAGCAGCTTGGAGGCAGGGAATGAGCAGTTCTTC. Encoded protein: CASSLEAGNEQFF. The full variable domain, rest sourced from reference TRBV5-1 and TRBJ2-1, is KAGVTQTPRYLIKTRGQQVTLSCSPISGHRSVSWYQQTPGQGLQFLFEYFSETQRNKGNFPGRFSGRQFSNSRSEMNVSTLELGDSALYLCASSLEAGNEQFFGPGTRLTVL.

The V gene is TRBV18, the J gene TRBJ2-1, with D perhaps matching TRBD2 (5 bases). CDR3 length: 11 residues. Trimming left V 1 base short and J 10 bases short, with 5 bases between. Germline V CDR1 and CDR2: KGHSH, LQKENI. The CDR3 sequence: CASSPRGEQFF. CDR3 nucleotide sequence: TGTGCCAGCTCACCACGAGGGGAGCAGTTCTTC.

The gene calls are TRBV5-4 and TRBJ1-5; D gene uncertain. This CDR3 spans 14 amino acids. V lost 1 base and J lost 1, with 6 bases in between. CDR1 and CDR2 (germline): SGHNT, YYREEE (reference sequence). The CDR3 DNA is TGTGCCAGCAGCTTGTGGGGAAGCAATCAGCCCCAGCATTTT. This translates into CASSLWGSNQPQHF.